What follows are 19 T cell receptor beta chains derived from one specimen sequenced in a study of blood T cell repertoires in COVID-19. The table came from immunoSEQ multiplex PCR; TCRdb's copy has only in-frame clones and leaves some out. The table includes around 130,000 clones, 90% detected once. Sequenced sample: peripheral blood. The receptors were gathered from a man aged 50 or older with active COVID-19.

The chain uses TRBV5-1 and TRBJ2-5; 11 positions match TRBD1. The CDR3 is 16 amino acids. The V gene's germline CDR1 is SGHRS and CDR2 YFSETQ. V shed 4 bases and J 0 bases; nucleotides not matched to a gene: 5. The CDR3 nucleotides read TGCGCCAGCAGCCCCGGGACAGGGGGATACCAAGAGACCCAGTACTTC. It translates to CASSPGTGGYQETQYF.

The chain combines TRBV5-1 with TRBJ2-1; 12 bases agree with TRBD2. This CDR3 comprises 15 residues. The germline CDR1 and CDR2 sequences are SGHRS and YFSETQ. Trimming took 5 bases from V and 6 from J; bases not matched to a gene: 6. The CDR3 loop reads CASRSTSGGPNEQFF. CDR3 nucleotides: TGCGCCAGCAGGTCGACTAGCGGGGGACCCAATGAGCAGTTCTTC. Using reference TRBV5-1 and TRBJ2-1 for the parts outside the CDR3, the full variable domain is KAGVTQTPRYLIKTRGQQVTLSCSPISGHRSVSWYQQTPGQGLQFLFEYFSETQRNKGNFPGRFSGRQFSNSRSEMNVSTLELGDSALYLCASRSTSGGPNEQFFGPGTRLTVL.

This chain links TRBV5-1 with TRBJ2-7; no reliable D call. V was cut by 0 bases and J by 2 bases, with 9 bases left in between. The CDR3 has 14 residues. From germline, CDR1 is SGHRS and CDR2 YFSETQ. The CDR3 nucleotides are TGCGCCAGCAGCTTGGGAAACAGCCCCTACGAGCAGTACTTC. Encoded protein: CASSLGNSPYEQYF. Full variable domain (missing parts from reference TRBV5-1 and TRBJ2-7): KAGVTQTPRYLIKTRGQQVTLSCSPISGHRSVSWYQQTPGQGLQFLFEYFSETQRNKGNFPGRFSGRQFSNSRSEMNVSTLELGDSALYLCASSLGNSPYEQYFGPGTRLTVT.

The J gene is TRBJ1-2, the V gene TRBV19, with a tentative D call TRBD1 (6 bases). Between the trimmed V and J ends, which lost 1 base and 0 bases, there was a span of 9 bases. Looked up from germline, CDR1 is LNHDA and CDR2 is SQIVND (reference sequence). The CDR3 covers 15 residues. CDR3 in amino acids: CASSIGTEANYGYTF. The CDR3 DNA sequence: TGTGCCAGTAGTATAGGGACAGAGGCTAACTATGGCTACACCTTC.

This clone has a handful of counts. This rearrangement joins TRBV7-9 to TRBJ2-5; 8 bases are a match to TRBD1. From germline, CDR1 is SEHNR and CDR2 FQNEAQ (reference sequence). J was trimmed by 5 bases and V by 5 bases; bases with no gene match: 4. The CDR3 spans 13 residues. The chain's CDR3 is CASSVRQGETQYF. CDR3 in DNA: TGTGCCAGCAGCGTACGACAGGGGGAGACCCAGTACTTC.

This clone was observed at least ten times. This chain uses TRBV18 with TRBJ1-5; TRBD1 matches 7 bases. CDR1 and CDR2 from the germline V gene are KGHSH and LQKENI. The CDR3 length is 14 residues. With 6 bases clipped from V and 7 bases from J, the junction kept 9 bases outside the gene matches. CDR3 residues: CASSNIGTEQPQHF. As DNA, the CDR3 is TGTGCCAGCTCCAACATCGGGACAGAGCAGCCCCAGCATTTT.

The chain joins TRBV5-6 to TRBJ1-1, with D unresolved. The CDR3 runs 15 residues. Trimming left V 3 bases short and J 4 bases short, with 16 bases between. Per the germline V gene, CDR1 is SGHDT and CDR2 is YYEEEE. As DNA, the CDR3 is TGTGCCAGCAGCTCACTGGACTTTCAGCTCACTGAAGCTTTCTTT. This translates into CASSSLDFQLTEAFF.

The chain carries TRBV27 and TRBJ1-1; possible D gene TRBD1, 5 bases. The CDR3 is 14 amino acids. V lost 6 bases to trimming and J lost 0 bases, with 11 bases between them. Per the germline V gene, CDR1 is MNHEY and CDR2 is SMNVEV (reference sequence). CDR3 nucleotides: TGTGCCAGCAGGACCAGGGCTTTGAACACTGAAGCTTTCTTT. It translates to CASRTRALNTEAFF.

The chain couples TRBV2 to TRBJ2-5; perhaps TRBD1 as D (5 bases). CDR3 size: 13 residues. CDR1 SNHLY and CDR2 FYNNEI come from the germline V gene. Trimming removed 6 bases from V and 7 bases from J, with 15 bases in between. The CDR3 sequence is CASRGRVTGTQYF. Written as DNA, the CDR3 is TGTGCCAGCAGGGGCAGGGTCACAGGGACCCAGTACTTC.

This chain links TRBV7-2 with TRBJ2-4; 9 nucleotides line up with TRBD2. CDR1 is SGHTA and CDR2 is FQGNSA in the germline V gene. V was pared by 0 bases and J by 8 bases, with 8 bases of the junction left unmatched. The CDR3 totals 16 residues. This CDR3 reads CASSLAPAGGTDIQYF. The CDR3 DNA follows: TGTGCCAGCAGCTTAGCGCCTGCGGGAGGGACGGACATTCAGTACTTC.

The chain has TRBV6-6 and TRBJ2-6; tentatively, D is TRBD1 (7 bases). Germline CDR1 MNHNY, CDR2 SVGAGI (reference sequence). Between the trimmed V and J ends, which lost 5 bases and 2 bases, there was a span of 16 bases. The CDR3 has 17 amino acids. CDR3 sequence reads: CASSLRGASPGANVLTF. CDR3 nucleotide sequence: TGTGCCAGCAGTCTCAGGGGGGCTTCTCCTGGGGCCAACGTCCTGACTTTC.

The V gene is TRBV6-6, the J gene TRBJ2-3; 8 bases are shared with TRBD2. Trimming at V came to 4 bases and at J to 5 bases, leaving 5 bases not matched to a gene. Germline CDR1 is MNHNY and CDR2 is SVGAGI (reference sequence). This CDR3 comprises 14 residues. Here the CDR3 reads CASSSGGGGDTQYF. The CDR3 DNA follows: TGTGCCAGCAGTTCCGGGGGGGGAGGAGATACGCAGTATTTT.

The chain links TRBV11-2 to TRBJ1-4, with TRBD1 as a possible D gene (5 bases). The length of the CDR3 is 13 residues. V lost 5 bases to trimming and J lost 5 bases, with 9 bases between them. CDR1 SGHAT and CDR2 FQNNGV come from the germline V gene. Here the CDR3 DNA reads TGTGCCAGCAGCCAGGGCATCAATGAAAAACTGTTTTTT. Translation gives CASSQGINEKLFF.

The CDR3 protein is CASSTRTGTLVKLFF. The CDR3 bases are TGTGCCAGCAGCACACGGACAGGGACGCTTGTAAAACTGTTTTTT. The chain recombines TRBV7-8 with TRBJ1-4, with 8 bases that match TRBD1. After removal of 5 bases from V and 10 bases from J, the junction contained 12 bases not matched to a gene. Germline V lookup: CDR1 SGHVS, CDR2 FQNEAQ. The CDR3 contains 15 residues.

The gene calls are TRBV7-8 and TRBJ2-5; TRBD1 matches 10 bases. Trimming at V came to 3 bases and at J to 5 bases, leaving 0 bases not matched to a gene. Germline V gene lookup returns CDR1 SGHVS and CDR2 FQNEAQ. The length of the CDR3 is 13 residues. CDR3 amino acids: CASSLDRGETQYF. CDR3 DNA sequence: TGTGCCAGCAGCTTGGACAGGGGGGAGACCCAGTACTTC.

The gene calls are TRBV6-5 and TRBJ2-7, with D hard to call. Trimming removed 2 bases from V and 2 bases from J, with 7 bases in between. CDR1 is MNHEY, CDR2 SVGAGI, per germline. The CDR3 loop spans 13 amino acids. The DNA for the CDR3 is TGTGCCAGCAGTTACGACGGAGCCTACGAGCAGTACTTC. Translation: CASSYDGAYEQYF.

The J gene is TRBJ2-6, the V gene TRBV3-1 (or the pseudogene TRBV3-2); TRBD2 aligns across 14 bases. The junction had 10 bases not matched to a gene; V was cut back by 6 bases and J by 3 bases. The CDR3 extends over 19 amino acids. Germline assignment: CDR1 LGHDT and CDR2 YNNKEL (reference sequence). The CDR3 spells CASRKYGLAGGGGANVLTF. The CDR3 bases are TGTGCCAGCAGAAAATACGGACTAGCGGGAGGTGGTGGGGCCAACGTCCTGACTTTC.

The chain is built from TRBV24-1 and TRBJ2-1; TRBD2 might be the D (5 bases). CDR1 KGHDR and CDR2 SFDVKD come from the germline V gene. V was cut by 5 bases and J by 4 bases, with 20 bases left in between. The CDR3 runs 17 residues. The CDR3 reads CATSAAPGSGGYNEQFF. The CDR3 nucleotides read TGTGCCACCAGTGCCGCCCCCGGCAGCGGAGGATACAATGAGCAGTTCTTC.

The chain combines TRBV3-1 (or the pseudogene TRBV3-2) with TRBJ2-5; 13 bases line up with TRBD2. Germline CDR1 is LGHDT and CDR2 is YNNKEL (reference sequence). The V and J ends lost 6 bases and 2 bases, in that order; junction bases with no gene match: 12. The CDR3 has 18 amino acids. CDR3 DNA: TGTGCCAGCAGTGAAAGCAAGAGACTAGCGGGGGGACAAGAGACCCAGTACTTC. This encodes CASSESKRLAGGQETQYF.